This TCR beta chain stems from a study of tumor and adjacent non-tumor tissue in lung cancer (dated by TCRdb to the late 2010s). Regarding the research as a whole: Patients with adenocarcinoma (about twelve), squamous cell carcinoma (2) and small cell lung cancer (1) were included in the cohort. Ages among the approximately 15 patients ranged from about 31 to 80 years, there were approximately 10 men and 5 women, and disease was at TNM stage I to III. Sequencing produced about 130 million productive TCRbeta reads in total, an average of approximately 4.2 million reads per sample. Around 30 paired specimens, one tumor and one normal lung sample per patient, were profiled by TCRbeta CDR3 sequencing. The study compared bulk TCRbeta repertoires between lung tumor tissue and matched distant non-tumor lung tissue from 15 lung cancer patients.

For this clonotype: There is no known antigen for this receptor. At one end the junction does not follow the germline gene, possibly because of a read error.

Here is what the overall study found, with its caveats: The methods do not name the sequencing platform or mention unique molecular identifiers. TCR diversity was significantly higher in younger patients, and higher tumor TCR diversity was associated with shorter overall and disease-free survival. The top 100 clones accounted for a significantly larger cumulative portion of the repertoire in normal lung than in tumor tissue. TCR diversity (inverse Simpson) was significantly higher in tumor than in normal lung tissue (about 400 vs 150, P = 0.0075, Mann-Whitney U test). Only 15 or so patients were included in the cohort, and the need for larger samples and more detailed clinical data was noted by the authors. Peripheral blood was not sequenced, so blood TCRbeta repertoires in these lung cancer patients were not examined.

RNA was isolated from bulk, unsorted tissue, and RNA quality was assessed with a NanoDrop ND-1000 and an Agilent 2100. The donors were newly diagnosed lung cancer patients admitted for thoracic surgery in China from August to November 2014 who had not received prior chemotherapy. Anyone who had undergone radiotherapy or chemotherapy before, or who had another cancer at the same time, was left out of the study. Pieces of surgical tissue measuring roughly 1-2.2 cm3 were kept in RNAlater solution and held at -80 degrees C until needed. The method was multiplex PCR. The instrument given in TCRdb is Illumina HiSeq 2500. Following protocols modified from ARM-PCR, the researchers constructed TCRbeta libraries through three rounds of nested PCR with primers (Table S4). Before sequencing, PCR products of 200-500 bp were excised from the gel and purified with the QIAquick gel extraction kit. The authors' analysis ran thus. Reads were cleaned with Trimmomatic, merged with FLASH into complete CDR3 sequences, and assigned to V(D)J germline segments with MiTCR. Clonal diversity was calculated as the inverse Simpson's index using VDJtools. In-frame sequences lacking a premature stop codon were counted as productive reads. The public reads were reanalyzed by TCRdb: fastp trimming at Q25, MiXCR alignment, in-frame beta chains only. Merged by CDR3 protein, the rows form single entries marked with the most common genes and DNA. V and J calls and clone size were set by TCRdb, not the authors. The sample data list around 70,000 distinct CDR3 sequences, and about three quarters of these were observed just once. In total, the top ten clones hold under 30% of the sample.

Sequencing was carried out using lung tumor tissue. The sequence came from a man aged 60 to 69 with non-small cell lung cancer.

The CDR3 protein: CASSADPSSYNEQLF. The sequence in DNA is TGCGCCAGCAGCGCGGACCCGAGCTCCTACAATGAGCAGTTATTC. Recombination connected TRBV11-1 to TRBJ2-1; the D gene is unclear. As encoded in the germline V gene (reference sequence), CDR1 is SGHAT while CDR2 is FQDESV. The CDR3 spans 15 residues, from the cysteine through the phenylalanine. The sequence is cut down to CDR3 DNA, 45 bases in frame from base 1.